The next 30 T cell receptor beta chains were all read from a single sample in a study of blood T cell repertoires in COVID-19. Profiling relied on immunoSEQ multiplex PCR, and the TCRdb table lists in-frame clones only, not all of them. The data hold hundreds of thousands of clones, with roughly 90% observed a single time. Sample: PBMCs or T cells enriched from blood (not recorded which). Receptor source: a woman aged 30 to 39 who had recovered from COVID-19.

The gene calls are TRBV7-2 and TRBJ2-4; D might be TRBD1 (5 bases). The germline V and J ends were trimmed by 2 bases and 0 bases, with 11 bases remaining between them. Germline CDR1 and CDR2: SGHTA and FQGNSA. The CDR3 consists of 16 residues. The chain's CDR3 is CASSLKGLLAKNIQYF. The CDR3 DNA is TGTGCCAGCAGCTTAAAGGGGCTACTAGCCAAAAACATTCAGTACTTC.

The rearrangement uses TRBV18 and TRBJ1-5; tentative D call: TRBD1 (6 bases). CDR3 length equals 15 residues. V gave up 6 bases and J gave up 1 base, with 13 bases separating them. CDR1 and CDR2 (germline): KGHSH, LQKENI. CDR3 residues: CASSAGGGSNQPQHF. For the CDR3, the DNA is TGTGCCAGCTCCGCGGGGGGCGGGAGCAATCAGCCCCAGCATTTT. Combining the CDR3 with reference TRBV18 and TRBJ1-5 gives the whole variable domain NAGVMQNPRHLVRRRGQEARLRCSPMKGHSHVYWYRQLPEEGLKFMVYLQKENIIDESGMPKERFSAEFPKEGPSILRIQQVVRGDSAAYFCASSAGGGSNQPQHFGDGTRLSIL.

The chain is built from TRBV27 and TRBJ2-3; TRBD1 might be the D (7 bases). Germline V gene lookup returns CDR1 MNHEY and CDR2 SMNVEV (reference sequence). Trimming took 6 bases from V and 4 from J, leaving 20 bases between them. This CDR3 has 16 amino acids. The CDR3 loop reads CASRLQGSGYADTQYF. The CDR3 DNA reads as TGTGCCAGCAGACTACAGGGGAGCGGGTATGCAGATACGCAGTATTTT.

The rearrangement links TRBV29-1 to TRBJ1-1; D perhaps matches TRBD1 (5 bases). V shed 0 bases and J shed 0 bases, with 11 bases lying between them. The CDR3 consists of 15 residues. Germline lookup yields CDR1 SQVTM and CDR2 ANQGSEA. CDR3 bases: TGCAGCGTTGAAGATCACGCCAGGGTGAACACTGAAGCTTTCTTT. Amino acids: CSVEDHARVNTEAFF.

The chain links TRBV7-3 to TRBJ2-7; 8 nucleotides align to TRBD2. Germline-derived CDR1 and CDR2 are SGHTA and FQGTGA. This CDR3 region has 15 residues. V lost 5 bases, J lost 2 bases, and 8 bases stayed unmatched. CDR3 bases: TGTGCCAGCAGCCTGGGGGCGGGAGGCCCCTACGAGCAGTACTTC. Its translation is CASSLGAGGPYEQYF.

The chain employs TRBV5-1 and TRBJ1-2; 9 bases match TRBD1. Germline CDR1 is SGHRS and CDR2 is YFSETQ. V lost 6 bases and J lost 3; bases outside the gene matches: 6. The CDR3 is 14 amino acids. The CDR3 spells CASKPGQGDYGYTF. DNA of the CDR3: TGCGCCAGCAAACCGGGACAGGGCGACTATGGCTACACCTTC.

In this sample, this clone turned up many times. The V and J genes are TRBV2 and TRBJ2-1; a weak D match, TRBD2 (5 bases). This CDR3 region has 16 residues. The V and J ends lost 1 base and 4 bases respectively, with 14 bases between them. The germline V gene has CDR1 SNHLY and CDR2 FYNNEI. The chain's CDR3 is CASSEVRLAIYNEQFF. As DNA, the CDR3 is TGTGCCAGCAGTGAAGTGAGGCTAGCTATATACAATGAGCAGTTCTTC.

The chain links TRBV18 to TRBJ2-7; no reliable D call. There are 13 residues in the CDR3. Trimming removed 3 bases at V and 7 bases at J, with 13 bases between. Germline CDR1 KGHSH, CDR2 LQKENI. DNA for the CDR3: TGTGCCAGCTCACCTCTTCCTTACTTGGAGCAGTACTTC. It translates to CASSPLPYLEQYF.

The chain combines TRBV5-1 with TRBJ1-3; D is ambiguous. CDR1 SGHRS and CDR2 YFSETQ come from the germline V gene. This CDR3 comprises 13 residues. Trimming shortened V by 3 bases and J by 0 bases, and 4 bases separated the two germline ends. CDR3 protein: CASSSYSGNTIYF. As DNA, the CDR3 is TGCGCCAGCAGCTCCTACTCTGGAAACACCATATATTTT. Filled out from reference TRBV5-1 and TRBJ1-3, the complete variable domain reads KAGVTQTPRYLIKTRGQQVTLSCSPISGHRSVSWYQQTPGQGLQFLFEYFSETQRNKGNFPGRFSGRQFSNSRSEMNVSTLELGDSALYLCASSSYSGNTIYFGEGSWLTVV.

The chain uses TRBV9 and TRBJ1-3, with 8 nucleotides matching TRBD1. V lost 1 base to trimming and J lost 2 bases; unmatched junction nucleotides: 8. CDR3 length: 17 residues. Germline V lookup: CDR1 SGDLS, CDR2 YYNGEE. CDR3 in amino acids: CASSVSDHRGTGNTIYF. For the CDR3, the DNA is TGTGCCAGCAGCGTATCAGACCACAGGGGGACTGGAAACACCATATATTTT. Filled out from reference TRBV9 and TRBJ1-3, the complete variable domain reads DSGVTQTPKHLITATGQRVTLRCSPRSGDLSVYWYQQSLDQGLQFLIQYYNGEERAKGNILERFSAQQFPDLHSELNLSSLELGDSALYFCASSVSDHRGTGNTIYFGEGSWLTVV.

V is TRBV6-6 and J is TRBJ2-7; tentative D call: TRBD2 (5 bases). The CDR3 consists of 14 residues. Germline lookup yields CDR1 MNHNY and CDR2 SVGAGI (reference sequence). V shed 0 bases and J shed 5 bases, with 11 bases lying between them. The CDR3: CASSYSNGIDEQYF. CDR3 nucleotides: TGTGCCAGCAGTTACTCGAACGGGATCGACGAGCAGTACTTC.

The chain joins TRBV15 to TRBJ1-1; 8 bases line up with TRBD1. CDR3 length: 13 amino acids. Germline assignment: CDR1 LNHNV and CDR2 YYDKDF (reference sequence). Trimming removed 0 bases from V and 10 bases from J; junction bases left unmatched: 4. The CDR3 nucleotides are TGTGCCACCAGCAGAGACAGGGGGCTTGGAGCTTTCTTT. Amino acid sequence: CATSRDRGLGAFF.

The rearrangement joins TRBV5-1 to TRBJ2-1; no clear D. With 5 bases removed from V and 5 bases from J, the gap between germline ends came to 23 bases. The CDR3 runs to 17 residues. Germline V CDR1 and CDR2: SGHRS, YFSETQ. The CDR3 is CASSSLRVSFLDNEQFF. The CDR3 DNA is TGCGCCAGCAGTAGCCTACGCGTTAGTTTCTTGGACAATGAGCAGTTCTTC.

This chain joins TRBV6-4 and TRBJ2-2; a weak D match, TRBD1 (5 bases). CDR1 is MRHNA and CDR2 is SNTAGT in the germline V gene. Trimming took off 3 bases at V and 4 bases at J, with 6 bases between the two ends. CDR3 length: 13 residues. CDR3 bases: TGTGCCAGCAGTGAGGGGCCCACCGGGGAGCTGTTTTTT. This encodes CASSEGPTGELFF.

This clone has only a few counts. The J gene is TRBJ1-1, the V gene TRBV6-5; 7 nucleotides match TRBD1. CDR3 length: 14 amino acids. Per the germline V gene, CDR1 is MNHEY and CDR2 is SVGAGI. Germline trimming cut 5 bases from V and 4 bases from J; bases unmatched to any gene: 7. The CDR3 nucleotides are TGTGCCAGCAGTATGACCGACAGGGCCACTGAAGCTTTCTTT. It codes for CASSMTDRATEAFF.

This clone was recorded a few times. The same CDR3 also results from other DNA sequences found in this sample. The V gene is TRBV6-5, the J gene TRBJ2-5, with 8 bases identical to TRBD1. CDR3 length: 13 residues. CDR1 MNHEY and CDR2 SVGAGI come from the germline V gene. The trim removed 2 bases at V and 5 bases at J, leaving 1 base unmatched. The CDR3 nucleotides are TGTGCCAGCAGTTACAACAGGGGGGAGACCCAGTACTTC. Protein product: CASSYNRGETQYF.

This chain links TRBV6-5 with TRBJ1-2; 10 nucleotides align to TRBD1. V lost 5 bases to trimming and J lost 8 bases; unmatched junction nucleotides: 5. The CDR3 contains 13 residues. Germline-derived CDR1 and CDR2 are MNHEY and SVGAGI. The DNA for the CDR3 is TGTGCCAGCAGTACCGGGACAGGGGACGGCTACACCTTC. It is translated as CASSTGTGDGYTF.

The chain joins TRBV28 to TRBJ2-7, with 7 nucleotides matching TRBD1. V trimming: 8 bases; J trimming: 2 bases; junction bases outside the gene matches: 12. Germline V lookup: CDR1 MDHEN, CDR2 SYDVKM. The CDR3 runs 15 residues. CDR3 residues: CASGPTGRFTYEQYF. CDR3 nucleotide sequence: TGTGCCAGCGGACCGACAGGGCGTTTCACCTACGAGCAGTACTTC. Supplemented by reference TRBV28 and TRBJ2-7, the full variable domain reads DVKVTQSSRYLVKRTGEKVFLECVQDMDHENMFWYRQDPGLGLRLIYFSYDVKMKEKGDIPEGYSVSREKKERFSLILESASTNQTSMYLCASGPTGRFTYEQYFGPGTRLTVT.

The V and J genes are TRBV7-2 and TRBJ2-7, with 9 bases identical to TRBD1. After removal of 0 bases from V and 3 bases from J, the junction contained 3 bases not matched to a gene. Germline loops: CDR1 SGHTA, CDR2 FQGNSA. The CDR3 extends over 15 amino acids. The CDR3 region has the DNA TGTGCCAGCAGCTTAGCGCCGGGACAGGGCTACGAGCAGTACTTC. The encoded protein is CASSLAPGQGYEQYF. Using reference TRBV7-2 and TRBJ2-7 for the parts outside the CDR3, the full variable domain is GAGVSQSPSNKVTEKGKDVELRCDPISGHTALYWYRQSLGQGLEFLIYFQGNSAPDKSGLPSDRFSAERTGGSVSTLTIQRTQQEDSAVYLCASSLAPGQGYEQYFGPGTRLTVT.

About this clone: One end of the junction varies from germline; a read error may be responsible. The rearrangement uses TRBV11-2 and TRBJ1-2; D call uncertain. The CDR3 extends over 15 amino acids. Germline V CDR1 and CDR2: SGHAT, FQNNGV. The CDR3 DNA reads as TGTGTCAGCAGCTCCCACAGATTATTTAACTATGGCTACACCTTC. Its protein is CVSSSHRLFNYGYTF.

The V and J genes are TRBV4-1 and TRBJ2-2; D gene uncertain. V lost 6 bases and J 6 bases, leaving 8 bases between the germline ends. The CDR3 spans 12 residues. The germline V gene has CDR1 MGHRA and CDR2 YSYEKL. The CDR3 loop reads CASRFSSGELFF. CDR3 DNA: TGCGCCAGCAGGTTTAGCTCCGGGGAGCTGTTTTTT.

This chain uses TRBV4-2 with TRBJ1-2; 7 positions agree with TRBD1. Germline CDR1 reads LGHNA; CDR2 reads YNFKEQ. The junction had 8 bases not matched to a gene; V was cut back by 0 bases and J by 4 bases. The CDR3 extends over 16 amino acids. The CDR3: CASSQEGVTGLYGYTF. DNA of the CDR3: TGTGCCAGCAGCCAAGAGGGGGTGACAGGGCTCTATGGCTACACCTTC.

The chain is built from TRBV6-1 and TRBJ1-5; 8 bases agree with TRBD1. V lost 2 bases to trimming and J lost 6 bases; unmatched junction nucleotides: 6. CDR3 length: 15 amino acids. Germline V gene sequence: CDR1 MNHNS, CDR2 SASEGT. The CDR3 spells CASSEIPGGSQPQHF. The CDR3 DNA is TGTGCCAGCAGTGAAATTCCAGGGGGCAGTCAGCCCCAGCATTTT.

The chain employs TRBV19 and TRBJ1-4; 8 bases match TRBD1. The CDR3 is made up of 13 amino acids. Germline CDR1 LNHDA, CDR2 SQIVND (reference sequence). V trimming: 0 bases; J trimming: 14 bases; junction bases outside the gene matches: 5. The DNA of the CDR3 is TGTGCCAGTAGTATAGATAGACAGGGGAGGCTGTTTTTT. Its translation is CASSIDRQGRLFF.

This sequence joins TRBV10-3 and TRBJ2-2; TRBD1 aligns across 8 bases. Unmatched junction bases numbered 12, after V lost 6 bases and J lost 6 bases. The germline V gene encodes CDR1 ENHRY and CDR2 SYGVKD. CDR3 length: 16 amino acids. The CDR3 loop reads CAIRPRQGPSSGELFF. CDR3 nucleotide sequence: TGTGCCATCAGGCCCAGACAGGGGCCTAGTTCCGGGGAGCTGTTTTTT.

V is TRBV3-1 (or the pseudogene TRBV3-2) and J is TRBJ2-1, with unresolved D. Germline V gives CDR1 LGHDT, CDR2 YNNKEL (reference sequence). V was trimmed by 0 bases and J by 8 bases, leaving 20 bases between them. The CDR3 is made up of 17 amino acids. CDR3 DNA sequence: TGTGCCAGCAGCCAAGATGGGTCAGGCCCAGTAGGCTATGAGCAGTTCTTC. It is translated as CASSQDGSGPVGYEQFF.

Notes on this clone: The junction does not match germline at one end; this may be a read error. V usage is TRBV2 and J usage is TRBJ2-1; 9 bases are shared with TRBD2. The CDR3 loop spans 14 amino acids. Germline V gene sequence: CDR1 SNHLY, CDR2 FYNNEI. As DNA, the CDR3 is TGTGCCAGCACCTTCTTAACGGCTAGCGGGGCCCCGCTCTTC. Encoded protein: CASTFLTASGAPLF.

The genes are TRBV28 and TRBJ2-3; D perhaps matches TRBD1 (6 bases). V lost 2 bases to trimming and J lost 4 bases, with 13 bases between them. The CDR3 has 15 residues. Germline V gene lookup returns CDR1 MDHEN and CDR2 SYDVKM. DNA of the CDR3: TGTGCCAGCAGTTTAGCCCAGGGGATCCCAGATACGCAGTATTTT. Its translation is CASSLAQGIPDTQYF.

The rearrangement uses TRBV19 and TRBJ2-1; possibly TRBD2 for D (6 bases). Trimming removed 4 bases from V and 6 bases from J, with 22 bases in between. Germline V lookup: CDR1 LNHDA, CDR2 SQIVND (reference sequence). CDR3 size: 17 residues. CDR3 region: CASSTGTVYGTRNEQFF. In DNA form, the CDR3 reads TGTGCCAGTAGTACCGGGACTGTTTATGGGACTCGCAATGAGCAGTTCTTC.

CDR3 sequence (DNA): TGTGCCAGCAGCGTTGGGGACTCCCTAAACATTCAGTACTTC. Translated: CASSVGDSLNIQYF. The chain joins TRBV9 to TRBJ2-4; tentatively, D is TRBD2 (6 bases). The CDR3 sequence is 14 residues long. Germline V CDR1 and CDR2: SGDLS, YYNGEE. Trimming cost V 2 bases and J 6 bases, with 12 bases left between them. Full variable domain (remainder filled in from reference TRBV9 and TRBJ2-4): DSGVTQTPKHLITATGQRVTLRCSPRSGDLSVYWYQQSLDQGLQFLIQYYNGEERAKGNILERFSAQQFPDLHSELNLSSLELGDSALYFCASSVGDSLNIQYFGAGTRLSVL.